The 30 T cell receptor beta chains presented below share a single source sample, sequenced in a study of T-cell reconstitution after alpha-beta-depleted transplantation in children. As it was prepared, the TCRbeta library received unique molecular identifiers. TCRdb re-called the PCR reads through MiXCR, storing one row per CDR3 protein. Of approximately 420,000 distinct CDR3 sequences in the sample, about a tenth were seen once. Specimen: PBMCs from the stem cell graft donor, collected from the stem cell graft. All receptors derive from a human donor who donated a stem cell graft to a child with acute myeloid leukemia.

This clonotype was recorded many times. The rearrangement links TRBV7-2 to TRBJ2-1, with 8 bases identical to TRBD2. CDR1 SGHTA and CDR2 FQGNSA come from the germline V gene. This CDR3 spans 15 amino acids. With 1 base clipped from V and 9 bases from J, the junction kept 8 bases outside the gene matches. The CDR3 reads CASSLDFREGREQFF. CDR3 bases: TGTGCCAGCAGCTTAGATTTTCGGGAGGGCCGTGAGCAGTTCTTC.

This clonotype was seen many times. The V gene is TRBV4-1, the J gene TRBJ1-2; 8 nucleotides agree with TRBD1. The CDR3 sequence is 14 residues long. The V gene's germline CDR1 is MGHRA and CDR2 YSYEKL. V shed 6 bases, J shed 4 bases, and the junction held 7 bases outside the gene matches. The CDR3 reads CASRDRGRAYGYTF. The CDR3 coding sequence is TGCGCCAGCAGAGACAGGGGACGGGCCTATGGCTACACCTTC.

This clonotype was seen more than once but under ten times. V gene TRBV15 combines with J gene TRBJ1-3; D is perhaps TRBD1 (6 bases). The CDR3 has 13 residues. With 8 bases removed from V and 2 bases from J, the gap between germline ends came to 10 bases. Germline assignment: CDR1 LNHNV and CDR2 YYDKDF (reference sequence). CDR3 amino acids: CATGTSAGNTIYF. The CDR3 DNA is TGTGCCACCGGGACAAGCGCTGGAAACACCATATATTTT.

This clonotype has a count of ten or more. The chain links TRBV10-3 to TRBJ2-4, with 7 bases that match TRBD2. CDR1 is ENHRY, CDR2 SYGVKD, per germline. This CDR3 spans 16 amino acids. J was trimmed by 0 bases and V by 4 bases; bases with no gene match: 6. CDR3 protein: CAISAAGDLAKNIQYF. The CDR3 DNA follows: TGTGCCATCAGTGCTGCGGGGGATCTAGCCAAAAACATTCAGTACTTC.

The rearrangement joins TRBV7-8 to TRBJ2-7; D is tentatively TRBD1 or TRBD2 (5 bases each). Trimming stripped 2 bases from V and 3 bases from J, with 11 bases between. CDR1 and CDR2 from the germline V gene are SGHVS and FQNEAQ. The CDR3 runs 14 residues. CDR3 nucleotides: TGTGCCAGCAGCTTAATCCCAGGGAGCTACGAGCAGTACGTC. Its translation: CASSLIPGSYEQYV.

This clonotype turned up a few times. The chain couples TRBV29-1 to TRBJ2-5, with D tentatively TRBD2 (6 bases). This CDR3 comprises 12 residues. V was clipped by 5 bases and J by 5 bases, with 12 bases between them. Germline lookup yields CDR1 SQVTM and CDR2 ANQGSEA. As DNA, the CDR3 is TGCAGCGTTCGCGGGGTAGGCGAGACCCAGTACTTC. This translates into CSVRGVGETQYF.

This clonotype turned up a few times. This chain links TRBV20-1 with TRBJ2-7; D is possibly TRBD2 (5 bases). V was shortened by 5 bases and J by 0 bases, with 17 bases between the two germline ends. Germline V gene lookup returns CDR1 DFQATT and CDR2 SNEGSKA (reference sequence). This CDR3 contains 15 residues. CDR3 loop: CSALSGPRSSYEQYF. The CDR3 DNA reads TGCAGTGCTCTGAGCGGACCACGGAGCTCCTACGAGCAGTACTTC.

The chain links TRBV7-2 to TRBJ2-7, with D perhaps TRBD2 (7 bases). Deletions cut 5 bases from V and 0 bases from J, with 20 bases between. Germline lookup yields CDR1 SGHTA and CDR2 FQGNSA. The CDR3 sequence is 17 residues long. CDR3 amino acids: CASSPRGGGSSSYEQYF. The CDR3 region has the DNA TGTGCCAGCAGCCCGAGGGGGGGAGGGTCGAGCTCCTACGAGCAGTACTTC.

V is TRBV11-2 and J is TRBJ1-1; D gene ambiguous. V dropped 0 bases and J dropped 10 bases, with 9 bases sitting between them. The CDR3 is 12 residues long. The germline gives CDR1 SGHAT, CDR2 FQNNGV. CDR3 DNA sequence: TGTGCCAGCAGCTTAGAGGGGATTGTAGCTTTCTTT. This codes for CASSLEGIVAFF.

This clonotype was detected ten times or more. The V gene is TRBV29-1, the J gene TRBJ2-7; D may be TRBD1 (5 bases). This CDR3 region has 12 residues. CDR1 is SQVTM, CDR2 ANQGSEA, per germline. V lost 0 bases, J lost 4 bases, and 7 bases lay in between. The CDR3 DNA sequence: TGCAGCGTTGAAGACGACAGTTACGAGCAGTACTTC. Protein product: CSVEDDSYEQYF.

The gene calls are TRBV5-1 and TRBJ2-3; D call uncertain. V was cut by 4 bases and J by 2 bases, with 8 bases left in between. CDR3 length equals 13 residues. The germline V gene has CDR1 SGHRS and CDR2 YFSETQ. This chain's CDR3 is CASSGMNTDTQYF. The CDR3 nucleotides read TGCGCCAGCAGCGGGATGAACACAGATACGCAGTATTTT.

The chain is built from TRBV5-1 and TRBJ1-2, with TRBD1 matching over 8 bases. Losses at the gene ends were 4 bases for V and 4 bases for J; bases not matched to a gene: 9. Germline V gene sequence: CDR1 SGHRS, CDR2 YFSETQ. The CDR3 sequence is 15 residues long. The CDR3 protein is CASSDATGDGYGYTF. The CDR3 DNA is TGCGCCAGCAGCGATGCGACAGGGGATGGCTATGGCTACACCTTC. The complete variable domain, with remaining parts taken from reference TRBV5-1 and TRBJ1-2, reads KAGVTQTPRYLIKTRGQQVTLSCSPISGHRSVSWYQQTPGQGLQFLFEYFSETQRNKGNFPGRFSGRQFSNSRSEMNVSTLELGDSALYLCASSDATGDGYGYTFGSGTRLTVV.

This chain's CDR3 is CSASPGAQETQYF. In nucleotides, the CDR3 is TGCAGTGCTTCACCCGGGGCGCAAGAGACCCAGTACTTC. The chain couples TRBV20-1 to TRBJ2-5; the D call may be TRBD1 or TRBD2 (5 bases each). CDR3 length: 13 residues. In germline, CDR1 is DFQATT, CDR2 SNEGSKA (reference sequence). The V and J ends lost 5 bases and 2 bases respectively, with 12 bases between them.

This clonotype has more than one count but fewer than ten. The chain combines TRBV7-2 with TRBJ2-7, with 10 bases identical to TRBD2. After removal of 4 bases from V and 6 bases from J, the junction contained 6 bases not matched to a gene. The CDR3 consists of 14 residues. Germline values: CDR1 SGHTA, CDR2 FQGNSA. The CDR3 DNA reads TGTGCCAGCAGCTATCAAGCGGGAGGGGGCGAGCAGTACTTC. Protein sequence: CASSYQAGGGEQYF.

Turning to this clonotype: A much larger clonotype is one base distant, so this may be a read error. The V and J genes are TRBV10-1 and TRBJ2-4; D gene unclear. CDR3 length equals 13 residues. Per the germline V gene, CDR1 is WNHNN and CDR2 is SYGVQD (reference sequence). Trimming cost V 4 bases and J 12 bases, with 16 bases left between them. The CDR3 nucleotides read TGCGCCAGCAGTGGATTGGGCAGAAGCAGTCAGTACTTC. Protein product: CASSGLGRSSQYF.

This clonotype has a handful of counts. This chain uses TRBV20-1 with TRBJ2-6; TRBD1 matches 8 bases. CDR3 size: 16 residues. Germline V gives CDR1 DFQATT, CDR2 SNEGSKA (reference sequence). Germline trimming cut 6 bases from V and 2 bases from J; bases unmatched to any gene: 9. The CDR3 coding sequence is TGCAGTGCATACGACAGGGGTGGGGCTGGGGCCAACGTCCTGACTTTC. Its protein product is CSAYDRGGAGANVLTF.

The table lists this clonotype with many counts. This chain connects TRBV6-2 or TRBV6-3 to TRBJ2-1, with 9 bases aligning to TRBD1. The CDR3 sequence is 15 residues long. CDR1 and CDR2 (germline): MNHEY, SVGEGT. J gave up 0 bases and V 6 bases, and 3 bases lay outside the gene matches. The CDR3 here is CASSSGQGSYNEQFF. The CDR3 DNA follows: TGTGCCAGCAGCTCGGGACAGGGCTCCTACAATGAGCAGTTCTTC.

The V call is TRBV5-1, the J call TRBJ1-6; no clear D. This CDR3 has 16 amino acids. Germline CDR1 and CDR2: SGHRS and YFSETQ. Deletions cut 1 base from V and 5 bases from J, with 13 bases between. CDR3 bases: TGCGCCAGCAGCTTGTTCGGCAGCTATGATAATTCACCCCTCCACTTT. This sequence encodes CASSLFGSYDNSPLHF.

This sequence joins TRBV3-1 and TRBJ1-1; no reliable D call. CDR1 and CDR2 from the germline V gene are LGHDT and YNNKEL (reference sequence). Trimming cost V 2 bases and J 2 bases, with 12 bases left between them. The CDR3 has 15 amino acids. For the CDR3, the DNA is TGTGCCAGCAGCCAAACTGGAGGAGGAAACACTGAAGCTTTCTTT. It encodes CASSQTGGGNTEAFF.

This clonotype was counted only a few times. The genes are TRBV7-6 and TRBJ2-7; 9 nucleotides align to TRBD2. The germline CDR1 and CDR2 sequences are SGHVS and FNYEAQ. V dropped 8 bases and J dropped 3; count of bases not matched to a gene: 2. This CDR3 region has 12 residues. CDR3 coding DNA: TGTGCCAGCGCGGGAGGGAACTACGAGCAGTACTTC. Translation gives CASAGGNYEQYF.

The DNA for the CDR3 is TGTGCCAGCAGCTTCCCCCTTTACCCGGGACAACAGAACTATGGCTACACCTTC. This sequence encodes CASSFPLYPGQQNYGYTF. V and J are TRBV11-2 and TRBJ1-2; perhaps TRBD1 as D (6 bases). Germline V gene sequence: CDR1 SGHAT, CDR2 FQNNGV. The CDR3 covers 18 residues. The V end was cut by 3 bases, the J end by 2 bases, with 22 bases between.

This clonotype was detected only a few times. The chain carries TRBV2 and TRBJ1-5, with D tentatively TRBD1 (6 bases). CDR1 and CDR2 (germline): SNHLY, FYNNEI. Trimming removed 3 bases at V and 0 bases at J, with 9 bases between. The CDR3 is 15 residues long. The CDR3 loop is CASSDAGDSNQPQHF. The CDR3, as DNA: TGTGCCAGCAGTGATGCAGGGGATAGCAATCAGCCCCAGCATTTT.

The chain uses TRBV7-3 and TRBJ2-2, with TRBD2 as a possible D gene (5 bases). The CDR3 totals 14 residues. Per germline, CDR1 SGHTA and CDR2 FQGTGA. V was pared by 7 bases and J by 0 bases, with 9 bases between. The CDR3 protein is CASKEAANTGELFF. CDR3 in DNA: TGTGCCAGCAAGGAGGCCGCGAACACCGGGGAGCTGTTTTTT.

The rearrangement uses TRBV20-1 and TRBJ2-3; D call uncertain. CDR1 is DFQATT and CDR2 is SNEGSKA in the germline V gene (reference sequence). This CDR3 comprises 13 residues. V lost 5 bases to trimming and J lost 5 bases, with 14 bases between them. CDR3 protein: CSARSGYEDTQYF. DNA of the CDR3: TGCAGTGCTCGATCCGGGTATGAAGATACGCAGTATTTT.

This clonotype was observed a handful of times. The chain couples TRBV12-3 or TRBV12-4 to TRBJ1-5; D is uncertain. The CDR3 is made up of 13 amino acids. V dropped 4 bases and J dropped 6 bases, with 10 bases sitting between them. The CDR3 nucleotides are TGTGCCAGCAGTTCCCCCCCTTTTCAGCCCCAGCATTTT. Its protein product is CASSSPPFQPQHF.

On this clonotype: One end of the junction is discordant with germline, which a read error may explain. The rearrangement joins TRBV20-1 to TRBJ2-2; 8 bases agree with TRBD1. CDR3 size: 14 residues. CDR1 is DFQATT, CDR2 SNEGSKA, per germline (reference sequence). CDR3 bases: TGCAGTGCTCGCAGGGGGCAGAACACCGGGGAGCAGTTTTTT. This translates into CSARRGQNTGEQFF.

The rearrangement joins TRBV18 to TRBJ1-2; TRBD1 is a possible D gene (5 bases). V lost 4 bases and J lost 1, with 10 bases in between. Germline CDR1 is KGHSH and CDR2 is LQKENI. The CDR3 extends over 14 amino acids. This CDR3 reads CASSLQTDNYGYTF. CDR3 sequence (DNA): TGTGCCAGCTCACTGCAGACAGATAACTATGGCTACACCTTC.

Comments on this clonotype: A much larger clone differs from this one at a single base, so this may be a read error. The rearrangement links TRBV20-1 to TRBJ2-7; D is perhaps TRBD1 (6 bases). This CDR3 region has 14 residues. The germline CDR1 and CDR2 sequences are DFQATT and SNEGSKA (reference sequence). Deletions cut 0 bases from V and 2 bases from J, with 11 bases between. The CDR3, as DNA: TGCAGTGCTAGAGATTTAAGGGGGACCTACGAGCAGTACGTC. Protein product: CSARDLRGTYEQYV.

This clonotype was found a few times. This rearrangement joins TRBV7-8 to TRBJ1-6, with D unclear. The ends were cut back, 4 bases at V and 16 bases at J, with 11 bases in the middle. This CDR3 comprises 11 residues. Germline V gives CDR1 SGHVS, CDR2 FQNEAQ. This CDR3 reads CASSSSVTLHF. The CDR3 DNA reads as TGTGCCAGCAGCTCATCAGTTACACTCCACTTT.

This rearrangement joins TRBV12-3 or TRBV12-4 to TRBJ1-2; 7 bases match TRBD1. V shed 7 bases and J 7 bases; nucleotides not matched to a gene: 9. CDR3 length equals 13 residues. The CDR3 nucleotides are TGTGCCAGCACCGCGACAGGGCAGCCTGGCTACACCTTC. This codes for CASTATGQPGYTF.